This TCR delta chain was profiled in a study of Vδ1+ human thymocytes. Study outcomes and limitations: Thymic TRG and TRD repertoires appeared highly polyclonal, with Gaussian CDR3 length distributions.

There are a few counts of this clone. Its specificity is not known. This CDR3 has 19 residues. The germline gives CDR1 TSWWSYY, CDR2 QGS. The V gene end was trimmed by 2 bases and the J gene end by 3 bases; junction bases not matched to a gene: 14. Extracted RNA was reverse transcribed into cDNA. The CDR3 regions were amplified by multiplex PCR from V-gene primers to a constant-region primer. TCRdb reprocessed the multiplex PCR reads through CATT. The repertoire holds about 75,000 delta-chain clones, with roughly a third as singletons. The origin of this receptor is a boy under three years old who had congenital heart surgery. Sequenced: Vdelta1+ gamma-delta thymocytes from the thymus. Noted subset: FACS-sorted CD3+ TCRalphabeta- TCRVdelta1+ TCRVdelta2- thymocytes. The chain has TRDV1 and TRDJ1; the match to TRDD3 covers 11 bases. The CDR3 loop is CALGEALAHWGIMADKLIF. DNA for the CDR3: TGTGCTCTTGGGGAAGCTCTTGCCCACTGGGGGATAATGGCCGATAAACTCATCTTT.